Listed below are T cell receptor beta chains from one sample, sequenced in a study of cytomegalovirus exposure and HLA in healthy donors. The assay was immunoSEQ multiplex PCR, and TCRdb's table has in-frame clones only and misses some. Counted here are 55,000 to 85,000 clones, approximately 80% occurring once; the ten biggest clones make up 6.5% to 8.5%. Material: PBMCs. These receptors were collected from a man younger than 30 in good health and CMV-seropositive. CDR3s leave out the opening cysteine and the closing phenylalanine or tryptophan. Each record gives: V gene, CDR3 length, J gene, D gene, CDR3 protein. D genes are given only for firm matches.

TRBV9,13,TRBJ1-3,TRBD1,ASSVATGGGNTIY
TRBV27,10,TRBJ1-2,TRBD1,ATVGDRHGYT
TRBV9,12,TRBJ1-5,TRBD1,ASSGTGANQPQH
TRBV30,12,TRBJ1-2,NA,AWSVIGNGYGYT
TRBV6-1,12,TRBJ2-7,TRBD1,ASSLGTGGYEQY
TRBV2,11,TRBJ1-5,TRBD1,ASRGQGSQPQH
TRBV6-5,13,TRBJ2-7,TRBD1,ASSLRDSALYEQY
TRBV20-1,9,TRBJ1-1,NA,SARDAFEAF
TRBV29-1,13,TRBJ1-5,TRBD1,SASTGGNSNQPQH
TRBV6-5,13,TRBJ2-1,TRBD2,ASSLAGTRAYEQF
TRBV2,9,TRBJ1-2,NA,ASRRIYGYT
TRBV4-2,14,TRBJ1-2,NA,ASSQEGADRGYGYT
TRBV9,11,TRBJ2-1,NA,ASSVAQTPPLF
TRBV25-1,13,TRBJ2-6,NA,ASSDPGSGANVLT
TRBV27,13,TRBJ2-6,TRBD1,ASSSDRAGANVLT
TRBV5-4,12,TRBJ2-7,TRBD1,ASSPGQGAYEQY
TRBV30,12,TRBJ2-1,NA,AWKVANSYNEQF
TRBV7-9,13,TRBJ1-5,TRBD1,ASSRGTGRNQPQH
TRBV19,12,TRBJ1-2,TRBD1,ASSMDRGSYGYT
TRBV7-9,11,TRBJ1-4,NA,ASSPGREEKLF
TRBV6-5,13,TRBJ2-3,TRBD1,ASSYSTGATDTQY
TRBV2,15,TRBJ2-2,NA,ASSESAGGISTGELF
TRBV9,14,TRBJ1-2,NA,ASSVEGREANYGYT
TRBV6-1,11,TRBJ1-1,TRBD1,ATRQGYSTEAF
TRBV6-6,10,TRBJ1-2,NA,ASSYRDNGYT
TRBV18,11,TRBJ2-7,TRBD2,ASSERGAYEQY
TRBV28,12,TRBJ2-7,NA,ASSLLDGTYEQY
TRBV4-1,13,TRBJ2-1,TRBD1,ASSPPGQAYNEQF